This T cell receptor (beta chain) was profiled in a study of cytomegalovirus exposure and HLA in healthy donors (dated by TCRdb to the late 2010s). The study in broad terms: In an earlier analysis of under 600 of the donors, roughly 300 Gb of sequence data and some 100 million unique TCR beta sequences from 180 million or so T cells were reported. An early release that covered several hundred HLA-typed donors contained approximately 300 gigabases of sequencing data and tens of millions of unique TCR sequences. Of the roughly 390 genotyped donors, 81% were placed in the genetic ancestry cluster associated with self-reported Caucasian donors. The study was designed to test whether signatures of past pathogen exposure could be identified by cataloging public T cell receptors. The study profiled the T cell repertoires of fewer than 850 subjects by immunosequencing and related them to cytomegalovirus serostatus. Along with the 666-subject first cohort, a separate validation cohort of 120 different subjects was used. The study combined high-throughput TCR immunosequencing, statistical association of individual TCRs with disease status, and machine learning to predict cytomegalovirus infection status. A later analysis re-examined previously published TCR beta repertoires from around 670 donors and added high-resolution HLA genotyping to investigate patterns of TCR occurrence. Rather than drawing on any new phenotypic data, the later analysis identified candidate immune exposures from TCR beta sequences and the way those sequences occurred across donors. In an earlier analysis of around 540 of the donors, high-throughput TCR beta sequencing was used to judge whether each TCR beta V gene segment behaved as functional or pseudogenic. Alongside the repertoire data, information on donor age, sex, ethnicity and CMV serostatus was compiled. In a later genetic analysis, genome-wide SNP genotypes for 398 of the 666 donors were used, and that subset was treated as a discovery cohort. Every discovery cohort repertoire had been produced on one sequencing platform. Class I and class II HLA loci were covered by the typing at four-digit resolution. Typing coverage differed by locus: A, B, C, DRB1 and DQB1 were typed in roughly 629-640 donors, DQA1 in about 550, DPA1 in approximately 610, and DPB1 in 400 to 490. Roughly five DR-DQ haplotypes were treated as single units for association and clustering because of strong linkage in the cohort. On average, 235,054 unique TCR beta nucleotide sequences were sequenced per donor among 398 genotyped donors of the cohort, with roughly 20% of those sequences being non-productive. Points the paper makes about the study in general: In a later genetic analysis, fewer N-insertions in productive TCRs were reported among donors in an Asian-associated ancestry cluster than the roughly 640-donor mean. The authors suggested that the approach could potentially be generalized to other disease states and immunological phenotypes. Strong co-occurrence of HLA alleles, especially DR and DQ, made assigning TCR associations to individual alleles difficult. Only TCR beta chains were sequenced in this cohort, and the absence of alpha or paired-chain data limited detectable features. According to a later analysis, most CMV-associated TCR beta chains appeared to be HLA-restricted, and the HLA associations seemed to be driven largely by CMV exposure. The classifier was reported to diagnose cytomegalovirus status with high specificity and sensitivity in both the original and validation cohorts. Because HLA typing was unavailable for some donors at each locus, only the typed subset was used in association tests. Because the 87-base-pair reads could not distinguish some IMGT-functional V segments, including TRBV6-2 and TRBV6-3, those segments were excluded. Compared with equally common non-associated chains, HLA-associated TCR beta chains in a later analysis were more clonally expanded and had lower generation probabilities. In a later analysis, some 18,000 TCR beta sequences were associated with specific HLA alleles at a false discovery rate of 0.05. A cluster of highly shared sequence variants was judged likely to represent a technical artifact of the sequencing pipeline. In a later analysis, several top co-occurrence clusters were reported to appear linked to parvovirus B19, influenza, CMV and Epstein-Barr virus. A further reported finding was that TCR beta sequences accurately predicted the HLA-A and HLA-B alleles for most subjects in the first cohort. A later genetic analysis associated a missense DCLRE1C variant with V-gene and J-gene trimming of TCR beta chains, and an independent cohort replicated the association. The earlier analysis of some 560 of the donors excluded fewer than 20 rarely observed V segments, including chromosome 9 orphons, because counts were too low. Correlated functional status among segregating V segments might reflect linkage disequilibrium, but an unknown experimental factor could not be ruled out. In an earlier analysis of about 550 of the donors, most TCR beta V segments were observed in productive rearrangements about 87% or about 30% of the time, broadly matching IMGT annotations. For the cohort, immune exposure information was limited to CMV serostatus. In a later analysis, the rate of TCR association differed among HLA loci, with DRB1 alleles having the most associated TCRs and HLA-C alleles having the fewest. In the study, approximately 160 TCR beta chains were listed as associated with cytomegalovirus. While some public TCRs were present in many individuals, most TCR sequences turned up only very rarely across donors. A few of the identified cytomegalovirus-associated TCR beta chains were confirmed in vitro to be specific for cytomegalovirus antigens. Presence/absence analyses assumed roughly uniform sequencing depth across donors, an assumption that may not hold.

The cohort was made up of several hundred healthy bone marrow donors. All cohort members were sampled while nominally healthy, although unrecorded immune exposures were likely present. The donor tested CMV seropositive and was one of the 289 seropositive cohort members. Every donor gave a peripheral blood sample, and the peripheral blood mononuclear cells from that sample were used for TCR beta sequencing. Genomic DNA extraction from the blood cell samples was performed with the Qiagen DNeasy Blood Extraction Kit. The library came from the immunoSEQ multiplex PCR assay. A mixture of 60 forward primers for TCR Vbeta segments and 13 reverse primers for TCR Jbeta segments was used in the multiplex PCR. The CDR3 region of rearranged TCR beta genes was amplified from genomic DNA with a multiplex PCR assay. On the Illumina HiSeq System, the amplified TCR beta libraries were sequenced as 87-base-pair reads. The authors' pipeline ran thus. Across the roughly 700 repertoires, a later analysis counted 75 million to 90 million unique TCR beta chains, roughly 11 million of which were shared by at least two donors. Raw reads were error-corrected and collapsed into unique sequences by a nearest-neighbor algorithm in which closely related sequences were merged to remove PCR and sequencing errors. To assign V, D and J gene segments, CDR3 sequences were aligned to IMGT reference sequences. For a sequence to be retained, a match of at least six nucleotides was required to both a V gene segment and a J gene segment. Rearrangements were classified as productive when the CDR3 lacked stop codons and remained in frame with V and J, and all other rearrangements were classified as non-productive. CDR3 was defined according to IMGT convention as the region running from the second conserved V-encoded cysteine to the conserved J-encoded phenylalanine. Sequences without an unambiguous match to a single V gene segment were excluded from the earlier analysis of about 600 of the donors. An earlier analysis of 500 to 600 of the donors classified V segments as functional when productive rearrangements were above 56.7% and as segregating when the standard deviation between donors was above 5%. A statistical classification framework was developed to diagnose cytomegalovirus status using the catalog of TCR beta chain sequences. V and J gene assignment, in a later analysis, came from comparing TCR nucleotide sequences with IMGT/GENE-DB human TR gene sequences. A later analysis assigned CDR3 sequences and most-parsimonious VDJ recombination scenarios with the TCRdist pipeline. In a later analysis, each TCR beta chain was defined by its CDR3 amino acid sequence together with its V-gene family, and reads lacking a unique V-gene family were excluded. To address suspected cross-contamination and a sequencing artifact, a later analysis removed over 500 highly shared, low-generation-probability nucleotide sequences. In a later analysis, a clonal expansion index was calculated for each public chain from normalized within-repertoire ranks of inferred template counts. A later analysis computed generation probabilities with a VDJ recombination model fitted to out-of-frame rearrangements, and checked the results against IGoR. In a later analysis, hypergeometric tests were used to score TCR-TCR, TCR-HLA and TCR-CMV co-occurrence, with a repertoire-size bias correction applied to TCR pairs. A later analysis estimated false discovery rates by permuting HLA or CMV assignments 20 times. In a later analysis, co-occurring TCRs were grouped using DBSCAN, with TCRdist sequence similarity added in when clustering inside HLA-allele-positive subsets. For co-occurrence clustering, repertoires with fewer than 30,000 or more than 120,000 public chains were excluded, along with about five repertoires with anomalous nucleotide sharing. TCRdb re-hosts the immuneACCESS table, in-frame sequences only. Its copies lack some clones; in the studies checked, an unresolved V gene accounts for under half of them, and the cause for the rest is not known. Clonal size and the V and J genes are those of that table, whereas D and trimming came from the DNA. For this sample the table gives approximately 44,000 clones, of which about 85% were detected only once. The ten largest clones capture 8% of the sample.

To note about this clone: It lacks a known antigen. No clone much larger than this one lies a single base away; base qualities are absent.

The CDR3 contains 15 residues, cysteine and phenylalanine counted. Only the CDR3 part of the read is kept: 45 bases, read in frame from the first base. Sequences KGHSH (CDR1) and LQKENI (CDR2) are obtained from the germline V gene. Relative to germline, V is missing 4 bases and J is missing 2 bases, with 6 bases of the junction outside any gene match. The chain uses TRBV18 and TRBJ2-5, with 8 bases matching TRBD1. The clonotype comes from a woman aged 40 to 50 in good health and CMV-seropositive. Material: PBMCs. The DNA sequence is TGTGCCAGCTCACTCTGGACAGGGTTTCAAGAGACCCAGTACTTC. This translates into CASSLWTGFQETQYF.